These 31 T cell receptor beta chains were sequenced from one sample in a study of shared clonotypes between healthy human individuals. Terminally differentiated effector memory CD45RA+ cells were excluded from the naive CD8 cells, which were CD45RO-negative and positively selected for CCR7. The protocol was immunoSEQ multiplex PCR, while the TCRdb copy is restricted to in-frame clones and leaves out a portion. The sample lists about 2,100,000 clones; 93% were seen once. Source material: naive CD8+ T cells from PBMCs. The receptor source for this set is a man younger than 35 in good health. Some clones in this sample may be carry-over from other donors' samples.

The chain links TRBV10-3 to TRBJ2-1; D gene ambiguous. Deletions cut 11 bases from V and 6 bases from J, with 11 bases between. The CDR3 has 11 amino acids. CDR1 and CDR2 from the germline V gene are ENHRY and SYGVKD. CDR3 sequence (DNA): TGTGCCGGGGATTGGGGCAATGAGCAGTTCTTC. Protein product: CAGDWGNEQFF.

This sequence joins TRBV15 and TRBJ1-1; 8 nucleotides line up with TRBD1. CDR1 LNHNV and CDR2 YYDKDF come from the germline V gene (reference sequence). The CDR3 contains 13 residues. Losses at the gene ends were 6 bases for V and 9 bases for J; bases not matched to a gene: 9. This chain's CDR3 is CATSEGQGYQAFF. The CDR3 bases are TGTGCCACCAGTGAAGGACAGGGATATCAAGCTTTCTTT.

V gene TRBV5-8 combines with J gene TRBJ1-2; no firm D call. There are 10 residues in the CDR3. The V and J ends lost 1 base and 8 bases respectively, with 3 bases between them. The germline V gene has CDR1 SGHTS and CDR2 YDEGEE. The CDR3 nucleotides read TGTGCCAGCAGCTTGCCCGGCTACACCTTC. Its protein product is CASSLPGYTF.

This rearrangement joins TRBV4-2 to TRBJ2-5; D unresolved. CDR1 is LGHNA, CDR2 YNFKEQ, per germline. The CDR3 has 14 amino acids. The germline V and J ends were trimmed by 4 bases and 5 bases, with 14 bases remaining between them. This CDR3 is CASSPLWGEETQYF. The CDR3 DNA sequence: TGTGCCAGCAGCCCCCTGTGGGGTGAGGAGACCCAGTACTTC.

The J gene is TRBJ2-7, the V gene TRBV6-1; TRBD1 matches 7 bases. The CDR3 loop spans 14 amino acids. Per germline, CDR1 MNHNS and CDR2 SASEGT. V lost 6 bases and J lost 3; bases outside the gene matches: 8. The CDR3 loop reads CASRQGFSYYEQYF. CDR3 nucleotide sequence: TGTGCCAGCAGACAGGGGTTCTCCTACTACGAGCAGTACTTC.

The genes are TRBV9 and TRBJ2-1; D gene unclear. The germline CDR1 and CDR2 sequences are SGDLS and YYNGEE. CDR3 length equals 12 residues. Trimming shortened V by 2 bases and J by 10 bases, and 10 bases separated the two germline ends. CDR3 sequence (DNA): TGTGCCAGCAGCGTCCTAGGCTCGGAGCAGTTCTTC. Translating gives CASSVLGSEQFF. The variable domain in full, with the rest retrieved from reference TRBV9 and TRBJ2-1, is DSGVTQTPKHLITATGQRVTLRCSPRSGDLSVYWYQQSLDQGLQFLIQYYNGEERAKGNILERFSAQQFPDLHSELNLSSLELGDSALYFCASSVLGSEQFFGPGTRLTVL.

The chain combines TRBV27 with TRBJ2-7, with TRBD1 identical over 9 bases. The V segment lost 8 bases and the J segment 3 bases; nucleotides outside the gene matches: 14. The length of the CDR3 is 16 residues. From germline, CDR1 is MNHEY and CDR2 SMNVEV (reference sequence). CDR3 amino acids: CASCLSRTGVGYEQYF. As DNA, the CDR3 is TGTGCCAGCTGCCTCTCTCGGACAGGGGTCGGCTACGAGCAGTACTTC.

The chain carries TRBV28 and TRBJ1-4; possible D gene TRBD1, 6 bases. This CDR3 spans 14 amino acids. Trimming took 6 bases from V and 7 from J, leaving 15 bases between them. Germline values: CDR1 MDHEN, CDR2 SYDVKM. The CDR3 here is CASSPRGRGEKLFF. The DNA of the CDR3 is TGTGCCAGCAGCCCTAGGGGGAGGGGTGAAAAACTGTTTTTT.

In its sample, this clone was seen once. The chain has TRBV4-3 and TRBJ2-3, with 9 bases matching TRBD2. After removal of 0 bases from V and 1 base from J, the junction contained 8 bases not matched to a gene. Germline assignment: CDR1 LGHNA and CDR2 YSLEER. This CDR3 has 18 residues. The CDR3 coding sequence is TGCGCCAGCAGCCAAGAATCCCGAGCGGGGGGAGGCACAGATACGCAGTATTTT. This translates into CASSQESRAGGGTDTQYF.

The genes are TRBV27 and TRBJ1-2; the D gene is possibly TRBD1 (6 bases). The V end was cut by 2 bases, the J end by 3 bases, with 10 bases between. Germline CDR1 is MNHEY and CDR2 is SMNVEV (reference sequence). The CDR3 is 14 residues long. The CDR3: CASSLRGRYYGYTF. The CDR3 DNA sequence: TGTGCCAGCAGTTTAAGGGGGAGATACTATGGCTACACCTTC.

Here the CDR3 DNA reads TGTGCCAGCAGCCGAAAAGGACGGACCTACGAGCAGTACTTC. Translating it yields CASSRKGRTYEQYF. The gene calls are TRBV7-9 and TRBJ2-7, with unresolved D. Germline CDR1 and CDR2: SEHNR and FQNEAQ (reference sequence). Trimming pared 5 bases from V and 2 bases from J, leaving 13 bases between. This CDR3 is built from 14 residues.

This chain joins TRBV28 and TRBJ2-7; 8 bases fit TRBD2. This CDR3 has 16 amino acids. After removal of 2 bases from V and 6 bases from J, the junction contained 12 bases not matched to a gene. Germline loops: CDR1 MDHEN, CDR2 SYDVKM. CDR3 protein: CASSLGTGGPRSEQYF. In DNA, the CDR3 is TGTGCCAGCAGTTTAGGGACGGGAGGGCCGAGGTCCGAGCAGTACTTC. The whole variable domain, filled in from reference TRBV28 and TRBJ2-7, reads DVKVTQSSRYLVKRTGEKVFLECVQDMDHENMFWYRQDPGLGLRLIYFSYDVKMKEKGDIPEGYSVSREKKERFSLILESASTNQTSMYLCASSLGTGGPRSEQYFGPGTRLTVT.

The chain is built from TRBV14 and TRBJ2-7; D is perhaps TRBD1 (5 bases). The CDR3 length is 13 residues. V was trimmed by 4 bases and J by 2 bases, leaving 9 bases between them. Germline V gene data show CDR1 as SGHDN and CDR2 as FVKESK. CDR3 in amino acids: CASSPAGTYEQYF. In nucleotides, the CDR3 is TGTGCCAGCAGCCCAGCAGGGACCTACGAGCAGTACTTC. Full variable domain (remainder filled in from reference TRBV14 and TRBJ2-7): EAGVTQFPSHSVIEKGQTVTLRCDPISGHDNLYWYRRVMGKEIKFLLHFVKESKQDESGMPNNRFLAERTGGTYSTLKVQPAELEDSGVYFCASSPAGTYEQYFGPGTRLTVT.

The V gene is TRBV27, the J gene TRBJ1-5; 10 positions match TRBD1. Germline loops: CDR1 MNHEY, CDR2 SMNVEV (reference sequence). CDR3 size: 14 residues. V was clipped by 8 bases and J by 3 bases; unmatched bases: 4. The CDR3 nucleotides are TGTGCCAGCTCCGGGACAGGGGACAATCAGCCCCAGCATTTT. This encodes CASSGTGDNQPQHF.

The chain recombines TRBV27 with TRBJ2-2; no firm D call. Germline V gene data show CDR1 as MNHEY and CDR2 as SMNVEV (reference sequence). The CDR3 sequence is 14 residues long. V shed 1 base and J shed 5 bases, with 8 bases lying between them. In nucleotides, the CDR3 is TGTGCCAGCAGTTTATTCGAGGTGACCGGGGAGCTGTTTTTT. This gives the protein CASSLFEVTGELFF.

The chain couples TRBV7-7 to TRBJ2-7, with 9 nucleotides matching TRBD2. From germline, CDR1 is SSHAT and CDR2 FNYEAQ (reference sequence). Trimming cost V 5 bases and J 4 bases; bases outside gene matches: 12. The CDR3 loop spans 16 amino acids. CDR3 nucleotide sequence: TGTGCCAGCAGCCCCGGGCTAGCGGGATCAGGATACGAGCAGTACTTC. This translates into CASSPGLAGSGYEQYF. Combining the CDR3 with reference TRBV7-7 and TRBJ2-7 gives the whole variable domain GAGVSQSPRYKVTKRGQDVTLRCDPISSHATLYWYQQALGQGPEFLTYFNYEAQPDKSGLPSDRFSAERPEGSISTLTIQRTEQRDSAMYRCASSPGLAGSGYEQYFGPGTRLTVT.

This chain uses TRBV5-1 with TRBJ1-4; 8 bases match TRBD1. The CDR3 has 16 amino acids. CDR1 is SGHRS, CDR2 YFSETQ, per germline. Trimming cost V 4 bases and J 8 bases; bases outside gene matches: 13. The CDR3, as DNA: TGCGCCAGCAGCACACTTGGCGGACAGGGCGGCGAAAAACTGTTTTTT. Protein product: CASSTLGGQGGEKLFF.

This chain connects TRBV6-5 to TRBJ1-2; a possible D gene is TRBD1 (6 bases). The CDR3 totals 16 residues. V was clipped by 1 base and J by 7 bases, with 19 bases between them. Germline V gene sequence: CDR1 MNHEY, CDR2 SVGAGI. The CDR3 loop is CASSYYTTGHSIGYTF. The CDR3 DNA reads TGTGCCAGCAGTTACTATACAACAGGGCATTCTATTGGCTACACCTTC.

For this clone: Other nucleotide sequences in the sample specify the same CDR3. The V and J genes are TRBV27 and TRBJ2-6; D gene ambiguous. The germline CDR1 and CDR2 sequences are MNHEY and SMNVEV (reference sequence). Trimming shortened V by 3 bases and J by 4 bases, and 10 bases separated the two germline ends. This CDR3 spans 15 amino acids. The CDR3 protein is CASSFVGPGANVLTF. The CDR3 region has the DNA TGTGCCAGCAGTTTTGTAGGGCCCGGGGCCAACGTCCTGACTTTC.

The rearrangement links TRBV4-1 to TRBJ2-7; 9 bases match TRBD1. The length of the CDR3 is 17 residues. Per germline, CDR1 MGHRA and CDR2 YSYEKL. The trim removed 3 bases at V and 3 bases at J, leaving 12 bases unmatched. This CDR3 is CASSHTPGQGKIYEQYF. CDR3 DNA: TGCGCCAGCAGCCATACGCCGGGACAGGGTAAAATCTACGAGCAGTACTTC.

V gene TRBV30 combines with J gene TRBJ2-3; 7 nucleotides match TRBD1. The CDR3 consists of 12 residues. Germline V gene sequence: CDR1 GTSNPN, CDR2 SVGIG (reference sequence). The V and J ends lost 7 bases and 5 bases, in that order; junction bases with no gene match: 6. Written as DNA, the CDR3 is TGTGCCTACCGGTGGACAGGAGATACGCAGTATTTT. Amino acid sequence: CAYRWTGDTQYF. The variable domain in full, completed from reference TRBV30 and TRBJ2-3, reads SQTIHQWPATLVQPVGSPLSLECTVEGTSNPNLYWYRQAAGRGLQLLFYSVGIGQISSEVPQNLSASRPQDRQFILSSKKLLLSDSGFYLCAYRWTGDTQYFGPGTRLTVL.

The chain combines TRBV6-1 with TRBJ2-3; 8 bases match TRBD1. CDR3 size: 15 residues. Per germline, CDR1 MNHNS and CDR2 SASEGT. V dropped 5 bases and J dropped 0; count of bases not matched to a gene: 4. This chain's CDR3 is CASSSGGLSTDTQYF. In nucleotides, the CDR3 is TGTGCCAGCAGTTCAGGGGGCTTGAGCACAGATACGCAGTATTTT.

V is TRBV5-8 and J is TRBJ1-1; TRBD1 aligns across 9 bases. Looked up from germline, CDR1 is SGHTS and CDR2 is YDEGEE. The CDR3 loop spans 15 amino acids. The trim removed 1 base at V and 3 bases at J, leaving 4 bases unmatched. CDR3 nucleotides: TGTGCCAGCAGCTTGCGACGGACAGGGGACACTGAAGCTTTCTTT. Translated, it gives CASSLRRTGDTEAFF. The whole variable domain, remainder taken from reference TRBV5-8 and TRBJ1-1, is EAGVTQSPTHLIKTRGQQATLRCSPISGHTSVYWYQQALGLGLQFLLWYDEGEERNRGNFPPRFSGRQFPNYSSELNVNALELEDSALYLCASSLRRTGDTEAFFGQGTRLTVV.

Only a few counts were recorded for this clone. The chain is built from TRBV5-4 and TRBJ2-2, with 7 bases fitting TRBD1. V was pared by 3 bases and J by 6 bases, with 5 bases of the junction left unmatched. The CDR3 runs to 14 residues. The germline V gene has CDR1 SGHNT and CDR2 YYREEE (reference sequence). CDR3 sequence (DNA): TGTGCCAGCAGCTCTTACAGGGGCCCCGGGGAGCTGTTTTTT. It encodes CASSSYRGPGELFF.

V usage is TRBV25-1 and J usage is TRBJ2-2; 7 bases are a match to TRBD1. Germline V gene sequence: CDR1 MGHDK, CDR2 SYGVNS. The CDR3 length is 16 residues. V gave up 4 bases and J gave up 1 base; unmatched junction bases: 6. The CDR3 DNA reads TGTGCCAGCAGTGGATACCGGGACAGGAACACCGGGGAGCTGTTTTTT. This gives the protein CASSGYRDRNTGELFF.

As for this clone: Within the sample, other DNA sequences also encode this same CDR3. This chain connects TRBV28 to TRBJ1-3; the D is unclear. Per germline, CDR1 MDHEN and CDR2 SYDVKM. V was cut by 6 bases and J by 0 bases, with 3 bases left in between. The CDR3 extends over 12 amino acids. As DNA, the CDR3 is TGTGCCAGCAGCTTCTCTGGAAACACCATATATTTT. Its translation is CASSFSGNTIYF.

The chain recombines TRBV11-2 with TRBJ2-5, with TRBD2 matching over 9 bases. The DNA end is a closer match to TRBJ2-7, so the J assignment may be wrong. The germline V gene has CDR1 SGHAT and CDR2 FQNNGV. The CDR3 is 15 amino acids. CDR3: CASSLGSGGYYEQYF. CDR3 nucleotides: TGTGCCAGCAGCTTAGGTAGCGGGGGATATTACGAGCAGTACTTC.

The chain links TRBV27 to TRBJ1-2; D unresolved. Germline V gives CDR1 MNHEY, CDR2 SMNVEV (reference sequence). With 5 bases removed from V and 4 bases from J, the gap between germline ends came to 14 bases. The length of the CDR3 is 14 residues. For the CDR3, the DNA is TGTGCCAGCAGTCAGAACAAAGATGTCTATGGCTACACCTTC. It specifies CASSQNKDVYGYTF.

The chain employs TRBV29-1 and TRBJ1-3, with D uncertain. Trimming removed 7 bases at V and 7 bases at J, with 11 bases between. Per germline, CDR1 SQVTM and CDR2 ANQGSEA. This CDR3 region has 11 residues. The CDR3 DNA follows: TGCAGCGCGAAGACACTTAACACCATATATTTT. This sequence encodes CSAKTLNTIYF.

The rearrangement links TRBV6-1 to TRBJ1-1; TRBD1 might be the D (6 bases). Germline CDR1 and CDR2: MNHNS and SASEGT. The CDR3 length is 15 residues. V was pared by 0 bases and J by 6 bases, with 14 bases between. This CDR3 reads CASSEARGHSAEAFF. DNA for the CDR3: TGTGCCAGCAGTGAAGCAAGGGGACACTCCGCTGAAGCTTTCTTT.

CDR3 amino acids: CASSPGPGQGIEKLFF. In DNA, the CDR3 is TGTGCCAGCAGCCCAGGGCCGGGACAGGGTATTGAAAAACTGTTTTTT. The chain links TRBV27 to TRBJ1-4; 9 nucleotides match TRBD1. This CDR3 comprises 16 residues. V dropped 6 bases and J dropped 7; count of bases not matched to a gene: 12. CDR1 and CDR2 from the germline V gene are MNHEY and SMNVEV (reference sequence).